Below, one TCR beta chain is given with its context. This clonotype was counted at least ten times. The antigen it binds to is not known. Nothing much larger sits one base from this clone, and base qualities are not available. Lymph node samples were obtained from the axillary draining lymph nodes of breast cancer patients. This entry is derived from a study of breast tumors, draining lymph nodes, adjacent tissues (dated by TCRdb to about 2016). Background on the whole study: Breast cancer patients provided tumor, adjacent nontumor tissue and axillary lymph nodes, and the study compared the TCR beta repertoires across these three sources. In human breast cancer, the study set out to assess how tumor, surrounding tissue and draining lymph node repertoires relate to one another and whether T cells might be exchanged between them. Broad study findings and their caveats: Tumor T-cell repertoires showed less diversity than lymph node repertoires and more diversity than nontumor tissue repertoires, and tumor T-cell repertoires showed preferential V and J gene usage. Tumor and nontumor tissue repertoires were found to be significantly more similar in luminal-like than in basal-like breast cancer. The data were considered consistent with most tumor T cells being derived from the lymph node and subsequently expanding within tumor tissue. Rather than being directly demonstrated, the conclusion that tumor T cells originate in lymph nodes was presented as consistent with a hypothesis.

CDR1 and CDR2, looked up from the germline V gene (reference sequence), are DFQATT and SNEGSKA. Measured from the cysteine to the phenylalanine, the CDR3 is 14 residues long. Only CDR3 DNA remains: 42 bases, in frame from the first base. V is cut back by 0 bases and J by 5 bases, with 3 bases in the junction unmatched. The sequencing machine was an Illumina HiSeq 2000. Multiplex PCR amplification was used to build the TCR beta chain libraries. The amplified TCR beta chain products were analyzed by high-throughput sequencing. TCRdb ran its own pipeline on the public reads, namely fastp trimming at Q25 and MiXCR clone calling, and kept in-frame beta chains. CDR3 protein duplicates are merged, each entry listing the most common genes and DNA. For this sample the table gives some 130,000 distinct CDR3 sequences, of which just under 20% were detected only once. Of the sample, about 3.7% falls within the top ten clones.

This clonotype originated in a female donor with breast cancer. Some clones in this sample may be carry-over from other donors' samples. The chain is assembled from TRBV20-1 and TRBJ2-7; TRBD2 lines up with 11 middle nucleotides. Sequenced sample: axillary lymph node tissue. The DNA sequence is TGCAGTGCTAGAGATGGGACTAGCGGCGACGAGCAGTACTTC. Its translation reads: CSARDGTSGDEQYF.